What follows are 5 T cell receptor beta chains derived from one specimen sequenced in a study of cytotoxic CD8 clonotypes in ibrutinib-treated CLL (dated by TCRdb to 2020 to 2023). The method was the immunoSEQ multiplex PCR assay. TCRdb stores this immuneACCESS table with in-frame sequences only. Part of the clones is absent; in the studies checked, under half of the shortfall reflects unresolved V genes, and no reason is known for the rest. For this sample the table gives roughly 220,000 clones, of which 60% to 80% were detected only once. Of the sample, approximately 6% is held by the ten largest clones. Sample time point, as interpreted from the label and publication: about eleven months on ibrutinib. The specimen comprised PBMCs, sampled after 12 months of ibrutinib treatment. Every receptor here comes from a human donor with chronic lymphocytic leukemia.

This sequence joins TRBV11-1 and TRBJ1-2; 7 nucleotides align to TRBD1. Germline CDR1 is SGHAT and CDR2 is FQDESV (reference sequence). Unmatched junction bases numbered 5, after V lost 6 bases and J lost 4 bases. The CDR3 contains 13 residues. The CDR3: CASRRGQTYGYTF. Written as DNA, the CDR3 is TGTGCCAGCAGAAGGGGACAGACCTATGGCTACACCTTC.

The V gene is TRBV7-2, the J gene TRBJ1-1; unclear D gene. The germline V gene has CDR1 SGHTA and CDR2 FQGNSA. V was clipped by 1 base and J by 6 bases, with 6 bases between them. The CDR3 loop spans 12 amino acids. This chain's CDR3 is CASSLGFSEAFF. The DNA of the CDR3 is TGTGCCAGCAGCTTAGGCTTTTCTGAAGCTTTCTTT.

Written as DNA, the CDR3 is TGTGCCAGCAGTGAAGATGAAAACATGAATAATTCACCCCTCCACTTT. This codes for CASSEDENMNNSPLHF. The rearrangement uses TRBV6-1 and TRBJ1-6; D not certain. The CDR3 sequence is 16 residues long. The germline V and J ends were trimmed by 1 base and 5 bases, with 12 bases remaining between them. The germline V gene has CDR1 MNHNS and CDR2 SASEGT.

The chain combines TRBV7-6 with TRBJ1-5; unclear D gene. The germline V gene encodes CDR1 SGHVS and CDR2 FNYEAQ. The CDR3 length is 14 residues. V was clipped by 5 bases and J by 2 bases, with 10 bases between them. Here the CDR3 DNA reads TGTGCCAGCAGCCCAGTCGGGGGCAATCAGCCCCAGCATTTT. Residues: CASSPVGGNQPQHF.

This clone was counted once. The V gene is TRBV19, the J gene TRBJ1-2; no clear D gene. The CDR3 contains 13 residues. Germline CDR1 LNHDA, CDR2 SQIVND (reference sequence). V shed 5 bases and J shed 7 bases, with 14 bases lying between them. As DNA, the CDR3 is TGTGCCAGTAGTTGGTCATTTAGCGGTGGCTACACCTTC. Protein: CASSWSFSGGYTF.